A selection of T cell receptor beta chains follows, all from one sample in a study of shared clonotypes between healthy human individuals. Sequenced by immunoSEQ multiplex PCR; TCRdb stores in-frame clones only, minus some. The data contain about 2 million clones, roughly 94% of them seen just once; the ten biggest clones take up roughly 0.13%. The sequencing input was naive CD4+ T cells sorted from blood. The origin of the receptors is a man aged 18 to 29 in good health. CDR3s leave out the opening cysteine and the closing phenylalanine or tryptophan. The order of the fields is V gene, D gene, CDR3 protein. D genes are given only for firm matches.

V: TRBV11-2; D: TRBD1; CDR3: ATKDRGRIMNTEAF
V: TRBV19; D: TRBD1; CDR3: ASSLRTGGNQPQH
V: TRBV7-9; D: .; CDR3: ASSPPGGSGTDTQY
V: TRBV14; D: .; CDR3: ASSHSPGGSYEQY
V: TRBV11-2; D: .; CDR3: ASSLPGAGGELF
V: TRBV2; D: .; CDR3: ASSETGNGNTIY
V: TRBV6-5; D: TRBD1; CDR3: ASSSDREETQY
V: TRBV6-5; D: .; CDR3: ASSPDRMSTEAF
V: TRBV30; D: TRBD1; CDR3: ALGQGPPNEQF
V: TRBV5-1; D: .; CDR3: ASSAQGKVNTEAF
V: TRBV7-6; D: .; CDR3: ASSLGGRGYEQY
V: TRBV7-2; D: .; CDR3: ASSLAASVTGELF
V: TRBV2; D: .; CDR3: ASSGVLGGNQPQH
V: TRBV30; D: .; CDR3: AWSQDNYGYT
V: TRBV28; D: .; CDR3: ASSSAGISYNSPLH
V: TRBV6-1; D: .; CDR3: ASSAKSSGNTIY
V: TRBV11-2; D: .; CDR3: ASSPTASYEQY
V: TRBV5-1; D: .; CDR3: ASSEPGDYGYT
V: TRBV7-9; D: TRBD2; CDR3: ASSPGTSGGNEQF
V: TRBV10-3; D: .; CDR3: AISDSIGGGELF
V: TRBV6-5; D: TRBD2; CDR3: ASSSLAGGSYEQY
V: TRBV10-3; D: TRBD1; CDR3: AISEITGGTNEKLF
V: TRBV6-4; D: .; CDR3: ASSDSWGPLSYGYT
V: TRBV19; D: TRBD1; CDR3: ASRDYRGLANSPLH
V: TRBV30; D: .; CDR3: AWSVREGSPLH
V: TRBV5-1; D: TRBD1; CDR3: ASSAGTGANTEAF
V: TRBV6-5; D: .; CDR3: ATGRGPTEYGYT
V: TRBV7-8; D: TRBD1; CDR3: ASSLGGTVFSYEQY
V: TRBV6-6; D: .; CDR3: ASSAGVRQPQH
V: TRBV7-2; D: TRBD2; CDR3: ASSLVVAGGLYEQY
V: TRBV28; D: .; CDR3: ASSFRTNYGYT
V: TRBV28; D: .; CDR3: ASSLPTGTGNTIY
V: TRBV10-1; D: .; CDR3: ASSDRSRITGELF
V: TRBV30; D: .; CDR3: AWSRERYYGYT
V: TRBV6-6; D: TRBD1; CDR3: ASSLGQGGEKLF
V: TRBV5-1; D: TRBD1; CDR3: ASSGQGRGNTIY
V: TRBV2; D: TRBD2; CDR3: ATTRGGDTGELF
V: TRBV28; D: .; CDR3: ASSLPLTGYYLT
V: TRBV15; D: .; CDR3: ATSRVAPSNQPQH
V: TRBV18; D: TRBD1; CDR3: ASSPPDRVNYGYT
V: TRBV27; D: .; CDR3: ASSLMAVSYNSPLH
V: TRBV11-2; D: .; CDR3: ASSLGGSGDTQY
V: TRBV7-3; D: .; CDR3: ASSLTSMNTEAF